A selection of T cell receptor beta chains follows, all from one sample in a study of cytomegalovirus exposure and HLA in healthy donors. TCRdb keeps only in-frame clones here, not all; method: immunoSEQ multiplex PCR. The sample lists about 140,000 clones, approximately 80% seen once, with 13% to 15% in the top ten. Sequences were obtained from PBMCs. The receptors shown here come from a woman aged 40-49 years in good health and CMV-seronegative. Each CDR3 is given with its conserved first and last residue. The D gene is left open where the match is weak. Expanded clones are given a class, and other clones once, few, many or no size at all.

abundance | j_gene | d_gene | v_gene | CDR3nt | CDR3aa
. | TRBJ2-7 | TRBD1 | TRBV18 | TGTGCCAGCTCACCGCCGACAGGGACCTACGAGCAGTACTTC | CASSPPTGTYEQYF
. | TRBJ2-7 | TRBD1 | TRBV6-5 | TGTGCCAGCAGATCCTCCGGGACAGGGAGGTACGAGCAGTACTTC | CASRSSGTGRYEQYF
. | TRBJ2-5 | TRBD1 | TRBV5-6 | TGTGCCAGCAGCTCCCCCCGGGACAGCTACCAAGAGACCCAGTACTTC | CASSSPRDSYQETQYF
. | TRBJ2-2 | . | TRBV6-5 | TGTGCCAGCAGTTACGAGCCCCCCGGGGAGCTGTTTTTT | CASSYEPPGELFF
. | TRBJ1-6 | . | TRBV28 | TGTGCCAGCAGTTTGTTGGGGGGGGCTTATAATTCACCCCTCCACTTT | CASSLLGGAYNSPLHF
. | TRBJ2-6 | TRBD1 | TRBV28 | TGTGCCACCTTCGCCACAGGGGGCAGCTCTGGGGCCAACGTCCTGACTTTC | CATFATGGSSGANVLTF
few | TRBJ1-6 | . | TRBV25-1 | TGTGCCAGCAGTGAATCGGGAGTAGTAATAAATTCCTCACCCCTCCACTTT | CASSESGVVINSSPLHF
. | TRBJ1-5 | TRBD1 | TRBV2 | TGTGCCAGCAGTGAAAGACAGGGTGGCAATCAGCCTCAGCATTTT | CASSERQGGNQPQHF
. | TRBJ2-4 | TRBD1 | TRBV4-2 | TGTGCCAGCAGCCAAGGGGGACAGGGAAGGTTCGGGAACAGTCAGTACTTC | CASSQGGQGRFGNSQYF
. | TRBJ2-5 | TRBD1 | TRBV7-9 | TGTGCCAGCAGCCCGGGACAGGGTGGAGAGACCCAGTACTTC | CASSPGQGGETQYF
. | TRBJ2-3 | . | TRBV5-4 | TGTGCCAGCAGCTCCGGACGGGGAACAGATACGCAGTATTTT | CASSSGRGTDTQYF
. | TRBJ2-7 | TRBD2 | TRBV25-1 | TGTGCCAGCAGCCCTCTAGCGGGAGTATACGAGCAGTACTTC | CASSPLAGVYEQYF
. | TRBJ2-5 | TRBD2 | TRBV30 | TGTGCCTGGAGTGTACGGGGACTAGCGGGGGGGGGCGAGACCCAGTACTTC | CAWSVRGLAGGGETQYF
. | TRBJ2-5 | TRBD1 | TRBV19 | TGTGCCAGTAGTATTTGGGGGACAGGGGCAGAGACCCAGTACTTC | CASSIWGTGAETQYF
. | TRBJ1-5 | TRBD1 | TRBV28 | TGTGCCAGCAGAAAAACTCCCCAGGGGGCTAGTCAGCCCCAGCATTTT | CASRKTPQGASQPQHF
. | TRBJ2-4 | TRBD2 | TRBV4-2 | TGTGCCAGCAGCCAGAAGCGGGGTGGCAACATTCAGTACTTC | CASSQKRGGNIQYF
. | TRBJ2-7 | . | TRBV6-1 | TGTGCCAGCAGTGAAATGCACCTCGCGTCCTACGAGCAGTACTTC | CASSEMHLASYEQYF
. | TRBJ2-2 | TRBD2 | TRBV4-2 | TGTGCCAGCAGCCAAGAACTAGCGGGAGAAAACACCGGGGAGCTGTTTTTT | CASSQELAGENTGELFF
. | TRBJ2-1 | TRBD1 | TRBV6-6 | TGTGCCAGCAGGAGAGGGACAGGGGCTTACAATGAGCAGTTCTTC | CASRRGTGAYNEQFF
. | TRBJ2-7 | TRBD1 | TRBV25-1 | TGTGCCAGCAGTGCGGACAGGGTCTCCGAGCAGTACTTC | CASSADRVSEQYF
few | TRBJ2-5 | . | TRBV7-2 | TGTGCCAGCAGCGCCGACAGTGCCCAAGAGACCCAGTACTTC | CASSADSAQETQYF
. | TRBJ2-3 | . | TRBV5-6 | TGTGCCGGCAGCGGGAGGACAGGGACAACGCAGTATTTT | CAGSGRTGTTQYF
. | TRBJ2-7 | TRBD1 | TRBV11-3 | TGTGCCAGCAGCCGGACAGGGGGCTACGAGCAGTACTTC | CASSRTGGYEQYF
. | TRBJ2-7 | TRBD2 | TRBV27 | TGTGCCAGCAGTGCACGAACAGGGCAACTAGCGGGAGGGGGGGAAGCAGGGCAGTACTTC | CASSARTGQLAGGGEAGQYF
few | TRBJ1-1 | TRBD1 | TRBV6-5 | TGTGCCAGCAGTTACTCGGGACAGGGGGGTACTGAAGCTTTCTTT | CASSYSGQGGTEAFF
. | TRBJ2-2 | . | TRBV2 | TGTGCCAGCAAGGTGGAGGGGGGGGCCGGGGAGCTGTTTTTT | CASKVEGGAGELFF
. | TRBJ1-3 | . | TRBV6-1 | TGTGCCAGCAGGGAAGAGCTATCTGGTGCCATATATTTT | CASREELSGAIYF
. | TRBJ2-1 | TRBD1 | TRBV29-1 | TGCAGCGCTGGGGCGACAGGGCCCAATGAGCAGTTCTTC | CSAGATGPNEQFF
once | TRBJ1-5 | . | TRBV4-1 | TGCGCCAGCAGCCAAGTTCGGGGGGGTGATCAGCCCCAGCATTTT | CASSQVRGGDQPQHF
. | TRBJ2-7 | . | TRBV7-9 | TGTTCCAGCAGCTTAACGGGCGAGCAGTACTTC | CSSSLTGEQYF
. | TRBJ2-7 | TRBD1 | TRBV5-6 | TGTGCCAGCAGCGTGGGACAGGGATCCTACGAGCAGTACTTC | CASSVGQGSYEQYF
. | TRBJ1-2 | . | TRBV28 | TGTGCCAGCAGTCTACTGAGGGATGGCTACACCTTC | CASSLLRDGYTF
. | TRBJ2-3 | TRBD1 | TRBV6-1 | TGTGCCAGCAAGGGGACAGGGGTCACAGATACGCAGTATTTT | CASKGTGVTDTQYF
. | TRBJ1-6 | . | TRBV5-8 | TGTGCCAGCAGCTCCCGGACAAATTCACCCCTCCACTTT | CASSSRTNSPLHF
few | TRBJ1-4 | TRBD1 | TRBV7-2 | TGTGCCAGCAGCTTGAGGGACAGGGGTGAAAAACTGTTTTTT | CASSLRDRGEKLFF
. | TRBJ1-1 | TRBD1 | TRBV18 | TGTGCCAGCTCACTATACAGGGGGGGAACCTTGAACACTGAAGCTTTCTTT | CASSLYRGGTLNTEAFF
. | TRBJ2-3 | . | TRBV7-6 | TGTGCCAGCAGCTTAGGGCAGCGGAGCACAGATACGCAGTATTTT | CASSLGQRSTDTQYF
. | TRBJ1-2 | . | TRBV7-2 | TGTGCCAGCAGCTTAGGTCAGGGTGATGGCTACACCTTC | CASSLGQGDGYTF
. | TRBJ2-3 | . | TRBV10-3 | TGTGCCATCGCCGGTGAGGGGGTCCCAGATACGCAGTATTTT | CAIAGEGVPDTQYF
. | TRBJ1-1 | . | TRBV7-2 | TGTGCCAGCAGCACCCAGACAGATAACACTGAAGCTTTCTTT | CASSTQTDNTEAFF
. | TRBJ2-7 | TRBD1 | TRBV11-3 | TGTGCCAGCAGCACTCATACCGGGACAGGACATTACGAGCAGTACTTC | CASSTHTGTGHYEQYF
few | TRBJ1-3 | . | TRBV20-1 | TGCAGTGTTAGGAGGTTCACCATATATTTT | CSVRRFTIYF
. | TRBJ1-2 | . | TRBV15 | TGTGCCACCAGCAGAGGTCGGGTCTGGGGCTACACCTTC | CATSRGRVWGYTF
. | TRBJ1-1 | . | TRBV7-3 | TGTGCCAGCAGCTTGGCGGGGAGTGCGAACACTGAAGCTTTCTTT | CASSLAGSANTEAFF
once | TRBJ2-2 | TRBD2 | TRBV5-4 | TGTGCCAGCAGCTCCAGGACTAGCGGCAACACCGGGGAGCTGTTTTTT | CASSSRTSGNTGELFF
. | TRBJ1-3 | . | TRBV27 | TGTGCCAGCAGTTTGGGCGGACTCACGTCTGGAAACACCATATATTTT | CASSLGGLTSGNTIYF
. | TRBJ1-1 | . | TRBV5-5 | TGTGCCAGCACCCCCCAGGGGATCGAGGCTTTCTTT | CASTPQGIEAFF
few | TRBJ1-2 | . | TRBV27 | TGTGCCAGCAGTTTCGGGGTTTCGGGAGGCTACACCTTC | CASSFGVSGGYTF
. | TRBJ2-1 | TRBD2 | TRBV18 | TGTGCCAGCTCACCGTCACTAGCGGGAGCCAACAATGAGCAGTTCTTC | CASSPSLAGANNEQFF
few | TRBJ2-5 | . | TRBV5-4 | TGTGCCAGCAGGGCCAGGGGAGGGCAAGAGACCCAGTACTTC | CASRARGGQETQYF
. | TRBJ2-2 | . | TRBV28 | TGTGCCAGCAAACCGTTATTGGCAGCCGGGGAGCTGTTTTTT | CASKPLLAAGELFF
. | TRBJ1-4 | . | TRBV6-5 | TGTGCCAGCAGTAGAGGCTCAACTAATGAAAAACTGTTTTTT | CASSRGSTNEKLFF
few | TRBJ2-1 | TRBD1 | TRBV5-7 | TGTGCCAGCAGCTTGGTAGGGACAGGTAAACTTTTCTTC | CASSLVGTGKLFF
. | TRBJ2-7 | . | TRBV30 | TGTGCCTGGAGTGGCGGGACCTACTACGAGCAGTACTTC | CAWSGGTYYEQYF